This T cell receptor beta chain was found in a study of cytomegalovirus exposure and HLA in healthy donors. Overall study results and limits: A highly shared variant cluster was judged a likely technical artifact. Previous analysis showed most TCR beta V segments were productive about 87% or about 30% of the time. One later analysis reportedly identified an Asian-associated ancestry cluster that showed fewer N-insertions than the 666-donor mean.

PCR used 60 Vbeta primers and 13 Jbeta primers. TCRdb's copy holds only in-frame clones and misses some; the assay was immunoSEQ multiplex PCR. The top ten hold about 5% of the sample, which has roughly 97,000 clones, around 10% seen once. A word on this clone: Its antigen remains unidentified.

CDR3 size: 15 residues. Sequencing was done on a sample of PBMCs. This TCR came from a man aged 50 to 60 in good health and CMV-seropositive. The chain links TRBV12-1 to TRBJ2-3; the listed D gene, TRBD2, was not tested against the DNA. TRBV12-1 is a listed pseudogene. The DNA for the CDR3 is TGTGCCAGCAGCTTTCTAGCGGGTCGCACAGATACGCAGTATTTT. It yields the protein CASSFLAGRTDTQYF.